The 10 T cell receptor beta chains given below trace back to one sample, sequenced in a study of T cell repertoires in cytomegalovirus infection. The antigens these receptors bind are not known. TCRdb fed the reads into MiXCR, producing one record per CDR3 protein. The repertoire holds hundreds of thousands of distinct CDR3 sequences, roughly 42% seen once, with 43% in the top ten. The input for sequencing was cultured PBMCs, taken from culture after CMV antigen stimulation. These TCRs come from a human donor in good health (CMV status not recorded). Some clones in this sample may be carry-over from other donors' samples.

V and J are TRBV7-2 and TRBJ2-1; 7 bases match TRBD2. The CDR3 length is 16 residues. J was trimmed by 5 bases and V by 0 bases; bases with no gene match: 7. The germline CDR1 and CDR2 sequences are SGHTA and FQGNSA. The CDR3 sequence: CASSLAFGLGDNEQFF. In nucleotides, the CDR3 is TGTGCCAGCAGCTTAGCGTTCGGACTAGGGGACAATGAGCAGTTCTTC.

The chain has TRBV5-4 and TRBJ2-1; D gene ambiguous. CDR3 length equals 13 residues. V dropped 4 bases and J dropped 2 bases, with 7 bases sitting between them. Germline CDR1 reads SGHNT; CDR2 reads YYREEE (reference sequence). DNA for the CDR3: TGTGCCAGCAGCCGTATCGCCTACAATGAGCAGTTCTTC. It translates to CASSRIAYNEQFF.

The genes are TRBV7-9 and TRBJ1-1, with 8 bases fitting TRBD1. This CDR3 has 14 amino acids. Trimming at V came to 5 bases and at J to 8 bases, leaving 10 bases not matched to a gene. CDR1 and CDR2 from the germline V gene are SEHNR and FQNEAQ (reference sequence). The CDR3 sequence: CASSAGTGPREAFF. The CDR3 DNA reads TGTGCCAGCAGCGCCGGGACAGGCCCTAGAGAAGCTTTCTTT.

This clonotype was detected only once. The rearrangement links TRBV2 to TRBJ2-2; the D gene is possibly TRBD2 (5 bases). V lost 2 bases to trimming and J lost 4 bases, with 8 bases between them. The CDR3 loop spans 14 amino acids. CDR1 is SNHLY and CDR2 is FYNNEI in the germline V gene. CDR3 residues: CASSEMGSTGELFF. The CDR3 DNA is TGTGCCAGCAGTGAAATGGGGAGCACCGGGGAGCTGTTTTTT.

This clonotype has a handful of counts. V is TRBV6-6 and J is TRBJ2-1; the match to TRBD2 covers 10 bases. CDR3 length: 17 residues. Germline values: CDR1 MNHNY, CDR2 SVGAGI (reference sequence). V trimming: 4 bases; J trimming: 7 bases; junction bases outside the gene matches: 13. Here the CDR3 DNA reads TGTGCCAGCAGTTCCTATAACCCTAGCGGGAGTATGAATGAGCAGTTCTTC. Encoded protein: CASSSYNPSGSMNEQFF.

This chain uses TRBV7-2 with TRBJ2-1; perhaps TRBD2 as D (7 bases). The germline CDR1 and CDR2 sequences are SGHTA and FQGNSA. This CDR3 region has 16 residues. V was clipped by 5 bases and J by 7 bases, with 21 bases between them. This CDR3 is CASSPRGGGGLNEQFF. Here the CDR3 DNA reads TGTGCCAGCAGCCCAAGAGGGGGAGGGGGTTTGAATGAGCAGTTCTTC.

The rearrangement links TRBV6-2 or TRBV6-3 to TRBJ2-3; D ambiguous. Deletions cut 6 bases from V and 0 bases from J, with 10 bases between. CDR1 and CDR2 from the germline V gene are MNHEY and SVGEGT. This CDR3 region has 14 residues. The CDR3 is CASSLPDSTDTQYF. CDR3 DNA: TGTGCCAGCAGCCTTCCGGACAGCACAGATACGCAGTATTTT.

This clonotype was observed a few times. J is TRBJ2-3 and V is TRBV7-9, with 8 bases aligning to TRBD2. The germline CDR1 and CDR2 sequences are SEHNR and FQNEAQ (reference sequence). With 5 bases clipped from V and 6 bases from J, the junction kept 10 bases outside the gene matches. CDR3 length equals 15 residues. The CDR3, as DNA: TGTGCCAGCAGCAAAGCAGCGGGGGCGGAGGATACGCAGTATTTT. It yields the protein CASSKAAGAEDTQYF.

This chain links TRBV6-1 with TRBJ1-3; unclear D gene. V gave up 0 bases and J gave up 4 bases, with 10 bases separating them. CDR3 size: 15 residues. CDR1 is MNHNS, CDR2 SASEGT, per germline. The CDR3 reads CASSEAWTAGNTIYF. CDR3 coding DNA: TGTGCCAGCAGTGAAGCATGGACCGCGGGAAACACCATATATTTT.

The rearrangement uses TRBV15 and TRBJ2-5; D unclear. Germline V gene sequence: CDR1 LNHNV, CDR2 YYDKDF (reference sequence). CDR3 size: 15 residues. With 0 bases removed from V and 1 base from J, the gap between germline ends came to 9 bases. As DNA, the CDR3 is TGTGCCACCAGCAGAGATAGAGGTCGCCAAGAGACCCAGTACTTC. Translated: CATSRDRGRQETQYF.